The 29 T cell receptor beta chains given below trace back to one sample, sequenced in a study of blood T cell repertoires in COVID-19. Only in-frame clones appear in the TCRdb table, and some are missing; sequencing was by immunoSEQ multiplex PCR. The profile shows about 400,000 clones, about 85% of them singletons. Sample: PBMCs or T cells enriched from blood (not recorded which). The receptors were gathered from a woman in her late teens or twenties with acute COVID-19.

The chain has TRBV9 and TRBJ1-6; TRBD1 matches at 8 bases. Unmatched junction bases numbered 1, after V lost 3 bases and J lost 2 bases. The CDR3 runs to 15 residues. CDR1 and CDR2 from the germline V gene are SGDLS and YYNGEE. The CDR3 DNA reads TGTGCCAGCAGCGCAGGGGGCGCCTATAATTCACCCCTCCACTTT. This sequence encodes CASSAGGAYNSPLHF.

As regards this clone: The same CDR3 also results from other DNA sequences found in this sample. The J gene is TRBJ1-5, the V gene TRBV19, with 7 bases identical to TRBD1. After removal of 6 bases from V and 2 bases from J, the junction contained 4 bases not matched to a gene. From germline, CDR1 is LNHDA and CDR2 SQIVND (reference sequence). This CDR3 has 14 amino acids. This chain's CDR3 is CASSTGQGNQPQHF. The CDR3 DNA sequence: TGTGCCAGTAGCACCGGACAGGGCAATCAGCCCCAGCATTTT.

This clone appeared a single time. The V gene is TRBV11-2, the J gene TRBJ1-6; TRBD1 matches at 9 bases. The CDR3 has 16 residues. V trimming: 0 bases; J trimming: 7 bases; junction bases outside the gene matches: 4. Germline CDR1 SGHAT, CDR2 FQNNGV. The CDR3 sequence is CASSLDGGTGNSPLHF. The CDR3, as DNA: TGTGCCAGCAGCTTAGACGGGGGGACAGGGAATTCACCCCTCCACTTT.

The J gene is TRBJ2-1, the V gene TRBV3-1 (or the pseudogene TRBV3-2), with no clear D. Deletions cut 1 base from V and 10 bases from J, with 8 bases between. Germline V gene data show CDR1 as LGHDT and CDR2 as YNNKEL (reference sequence). This CDR3 is built from 12 residues. Here the CDR3 DNA reads TGTGCCAGCAGCCAAGTCGAGCTCGAGCAGTTCTTC. Translated, it gives CASSQVELEQFF.

This chain connects TRBV2 to TRBJ2-7, with 7 nucleotides matching TRBD1. CDR1 is SNHLY and CDR2 is FYNNEI in the germline V gene. This CDR3 has 13 amino acids. V dropped 6 bases and J dropped 1; count of bases not matched to a gene: 3. The CDR3 nucleotides read TGTGCCAGCAGCTCGGACAGGTCCTACGAGCAGTACTTC. Encoded protein: CASSSDRSYEQYF.

This clone has more than one count but fewer than ten. This chain uses TRBV28 with TRBJ1-1, with 8 bases fitting TRBD1. Germline V lookup: CDR1 MDHEN, CDR2 SYDVKM. Losses at the gene ends were 6 bases for V and 5 bases for J; bases not matched to a gene: 11. This CDR3 comprises 15 residues. The CDR3 region is CASSPGTGAQTEAFF. In DNA form, the CDR3 reads TGTGCCAGCAGCCCCGGGACAGGAGCTCAGACTGAAGCTTTCTTT.

V and J are TRBV28 and TRBJ2-7; 7 bases are a match to TRBD1. Germline V lookup: CDR1 MDHEN, CDR2 SYDVKM. The CDR3 extends over 15 amino acids. V shed 6 bases, J shed 2 bases, and the junction held 10 bases outside the gene matches. The CDR3 loop reads CASSSSGGEAYEQYF. The CDR3 bases are TGTGCCAGCAGCTCCTCAGGGGGAGAGGCCTACGAGCAGTACTTC.

The chain recombines TRBV9 with TRBJ2-2, with 13 bases aligning to TRBD2. Germline V CDR1 and CDR2: SGDLS, YYNGEE. The CDR3 extends over 19 amino acids. V was pared by 3 bases and J by 5 bases, with 13 bases of the junction left unmatched. This CDR3 reads CASSGPTSGGAARTGELFF. As DNA, the CDR3 is TGTGCCAGCAGCGGGCCTACTAGCGGGGGGGCGGCTAGGACCGGGGAGCTGTTTTTT.

The V and J genes are TRBV5-1 and TRBJ2-1, with D hard to call. The V gene's germline CDR1 is SGHRS and CDR2 YFSETQ. The CDR3 covers 12 residues. The V and J ends lost 0 bases and 10 bases respectively, with 8 bases between them. The CDR3 sequence is CASSLVYGEQFF. The CDR3 DNA sequence: TGCGCCAGCAGCTTGGTTTACGGGGAGCAGTTCTTC.

J is TRBJ1-6 and V is TRBV7-3, with 8 bases that match TRBD1. Germline V gene sequence: CDR1 SGHTA, CDR2 FQGTGA. Losses at the gene ends were 4 bases for V and 9 bases for J; bases not matched to a gene: 8. This CDR3 comprises 15 residues. CDR3 loop: CASSYTGQGPSPLHF. In DNA, the CDR3 is TGTGCCAGCAGCTACACCGGACAGGGCCCTTCACCCCTCCACTTT.

The rearrangement uses TRBV11-2 and TRBJ2-1, with a weak D call TRBD2 (6 bases). Germline V lookup: CDR1 SGHAT, CDR2 FQNNGV. The CDR3 is made up of 12 amino acids. The V end lost 3 bases, the J end lost 10 bases, and 10 bases lay between the germline ends. The CDR3 here is CASSFAEGEQFF. DNA of the CDR3: TGTGCCAGCAGCTTCGCGGAGGGAGAGCAGTTCTTC.

The genes are TRBV20-1 and TRBJ2-7; 7 bases are shared with TRBD2. V dropped 3 bases and J dropped 3; count of bases not matched to a gene: 14. Germline values: CDR1 DFQATT, CDR2 SNEGSKA (reference sequence). The length of the CDR3 is 16 residues. In DNA, the CDR3 is TGCAGTGCTAGTCCCTCGGAGGCGGGAGCCTTCTACGAGCAGTACTTC. Translated, it gives CSASPSEAGAFYEQYF.

This rearrangement joins TRBV14 to TRBJ1-2; TRBD1 is a possible D gene (5 bases). Germline V gene lookup returns CDR1 SGHDN and CDR2 FVKESK. The CDR3 has 12 residues. Trimming took off 4 bases at V and 10 bases at J, with 13 bases between the two ends. DNA for the CDR3: TGTGCCAGCAGCCCTTTTGAAGGGGTCTACACCTTC. This gives the protein CASSPFEGVYTF.

The rearrangement joins TRBV11-3 to TRBJ2-5; 8 nucleotides align to TRBD2. The CDR3 totals 17 residues. Germline CDR1 and CDR2: SGHNT and YENEEA. The J segment lost 2 bases and the V segment lost 5 bases, leaving 13 bases of the junction unmatched. The CDR3 spells CASSLQSPGLGQETQYF. The CDR3 region has the DNA TGTGCCAGCAGCCTACAGAGTCCGGGACTAGGACAAGAGACCCAGTACTTC.

The V call is TRBV19, the J call TRBJ2-2, with D maybe TRBD1 (6 bases). The germline V and J ends were trimmed by 5 bases and 4 bases, with 11 bases remaining between them. CDR1 and CDR2 (germline): LNHDA, SQIVND (reference sequence). The CDR3 extends over 14 amino acids. CDR3 nucleotides: TGTGCCAGTAGTGCCAGGGGCGCCACCGGGGAGCTGTTTTTT. This translates into CASSARGATGELFF.

In its sample, this clone was seen a few times. This sequence joins TRBV7-9 and TRBJ2-7, with D possibly TRBD1 on 5 matching bases. The CDR3 runs 14 residues. Looked up from germline, CDR1 is SEHNR and CDR2 is FQNEAQ (reference sequence). V lost 2 bases, J lost 0 bases, and 8 bases lay in between. The CDR3 bases are TGTGCCAGCAGCTTATGGGGCGTCTCCTACGAGCAGTACTTC. Encoded protein: CASSLWGVSYEQYF.

The V and J genes are TRBV4-3 and TRBJ2-1, with 9 positions matching TRBD2. This CDR3 is built from 17 residues. The germline gives CDR1 LGHNA, CDR2 YSLEER. V lost 4 bases, J lost 6 bases, and 13 bases stayed unmatched. CDR3: CASSPGQSGRPINEQFF. The DNA for the CDR3 is TGCGCCAGCAGCCCGGGACAAAGCGGGAGGCCCATCAATGAGCAGTTCTTC.

The V and J genes are TRBV28 and TRBJ2-3; 11 nucleotides agree with TRBD1. This CDR3 is built from 16 residues. With 5 bases clipped from V and 6 bases from J, the junction kept 10 bases outside the gene matches. Germline V gene data show CDR1 as MDHEN and CDR2 as SYDVKM. As DNA, the CDR3 is TGTGCCAGCAGTGAGATGGGACAGGGGGTCTGGGATACGCAGTATTTT. Residues: CASSEMGQGVWDTQYF.

The chain uses TRBV6-5 and TRBJ1-6, with TRBD1 matching over 8 bases. CDR1 and CDR2 from the germline V gene are MNHEY and SVGAGI. The CDR3 spans 15 residues. Trimming cost V 7 bases and J 7 bases; bases outside gene matches: 9. The CDR3 nucleotides are TGTGCCAGCACCCCGGGACAGGCATTAAATTCACCCCTCCACTTT. Residues: CASTPGQALNSPLHF.

The gene calls are TRBV5-8 and TRBJ1-2; 7 nucleotides align to TRBD1. CDR1 is SGHTS, CDR2 YDEGEE, per germline. V lost 0 bases, J lost 8 bases, and 4 bases stayed unmatched. The CDR3 loop spans 13 amino acids. The CDR3 sequence: CASSLGDRGGYTF. CDR3 nucleotides: TGTGCCAGCAGCTTGGGGGACAGAGGAGGCTACACCTTC.

This clone was seen once. In DNA form, the CDR3 reads TGCGCCAGCAGCTTGGGCTGGTCAGCGACAGGGGAGACCGGGGAGCTGTTTTTT. Translated: CASSLGWSATGETGELFF. The chain couples TRBV5-1 to TRBJ2-2, with 8 nucleotides matching TRBD1. This CDR3 is 18 amino acids long. CDR1 is SGHRS and CDR2 is YFSETQ in the germline V gene. Trimming took 0 bases from V and 5 from J; bases not matched to a gene: 12.

This rearrangement joins TRBV28 to TRBJ2-1, with no clear D. CDR3 size: 11 residues. Germline CDR1 is MDHEN and CDR2 is SYDVKM. With 10 bases removed from V and 7 bases from J, the gap between germline ends came to 11 bases. Here the CDR3 reads CATENLNEQFF. The CDR3 DNA sequence: TGTGCCACCGAGAATCTAAATGAGCAGTTCTTC.

CDR3 in amino acids: CASTGGRDQPQHF. The CDR3 coding sequence is TGTGCCAGTACGGGGGGGAGAGATCAGCCCCAGCATTTT. The gene calls are TRBV19 and TRBJ1-5; TRBD1 might be the D (5 bases). Germline CDR1 LNHDA, CDR2 SQIVND (reference sequence). Trimming stripped 7 bases from V and 5 bases from J, with 12 bases between. The CDR3 is 13 residues long. The full variable domain, rest sourced from reference TRBV19 and TRBJ1-5, is DGGITQSPKYLFRKEGQNVTLSCEQNLNHDAMYWYRQDPGQGLRLIYYSQIVNDFQKGDIAEGYSVSREKKESFPLTVTSAQKNPTAFYLCASTGGRDQPQHFGDGTRLSIL.

V is TRBV4-1 and J is TRBJ2-5, with 9 bases identical to TRBD1. The CDR3 has 16 amino acids. V was clipped by 1 base and J by 4 bases; unmatched bases: 7. The germline V gene encodes CDR1 MGHRA and CDR2 YSYEKL. Here the CDR3 reads CASSQVGTGKGETQYF. CDR3 nucleotide sequence: TGCGCCAGCAGCCAAGTAGGGACAGGGAAGGGAGAGACCCAGTACTTC.

The V gene is TRBV11-2, the J gene TRBJ1-5, with 7 bases identical to TRBD1. The CDR3 sequence is 13 residues long. J gave up 4 bases and V 5 bases, and 2 bases lay outside the gene matches. CDR1 is SGHAT and CDR2 is FQNNGV in the germline V gene. The CDR3 spells CASSPDRNQPQHF. CDR3 DNA sequence: TGTGCCAGCAGCCCGGACAGGAATCAGCCCCAGCATTTT.

V usage is TRBV6-5 and J usage is TRBJ1-1; maybe TRBD1 (6 bases). V dropped 4 bases and J dropped 7 bases, with 13 bases sitting between them. The germline V gene has CDR1 MNHEY and CDR2 SVGAGI. The length of the CDR3 is 13 residues. CDR3: CASSLYRTVEAFF. In DNA form, the CDR3 reads TGTGCCAGCAGTTTATACCGGACAGTTGAAGCTTTCTTT.

This sequence joins TRBV24-1 and TRBJ2-7; 8 bases align to TRBD1. Germline V gene lookup returns CDR1 KGHDR and CDR2 SFDVKD. J lost 5 bases, V lost 3 bases, and 8 bases had no gene match. CDR3 size: 15 residues. This chain's CDR3 is CATSDPRTGSNEQYF. CDR3 sequence (DNA): TGTGCCACCAGTGATCCTCGGACAGGGAGCAACGAGCAGTACTTC.

The chain combines TRBV12-5 with TRBJ2-7; TRBD1 agrees at 11 bases. The CDR3 has 16 residues. The ends lost 1 base at V and 3 bases at J; junction bases unmatched: 5. Germline CDR1 reads LGHNT; CDR2 reads FRNRAP. The CDR3 region has the DNA TGTGCTAGTGGTTTGGCCTCCGGGACAGGGGGCTACGAGCAGTACTTC. Its translation: CASGLASGTGGYEQYF.

Worth noting for this clone: The sample holds other DNA sequences that translate to the same CDR3. V gene TRBV5-1 combines with J gene TRBJ2-7; D is possibly TRBD1 (6 bases). The CDR3 loop spans 14 amino acids. Germline V gives CDR1 SGHRS, CDR2 YFSETQ. V lost 3 bases and J 3 bases, leaving 13 bases between the germline ends. This CDR3 reads CASSSTGGSYEQYF. CDR3 nucleotides: TGCGCCAGCAGCTCGACAGGAGGAAGCTACGAGCAGTACTTC.